This paragraph covers one T cell receptor (beta chain) sequence. These data belong to a study of shared clonotypes between healthy human individuals. Germline trimming cut 3 bases from V and 0 bases from J; bases unmatched to any gene: 10. Germline CDR1 is MNHNS and CDR2 is SASEGT. This CDR3 contains 17 residues. TCRdb's copy holds only in-frame clones and misses some; the assay was immunoSEQ multiplex PCR. The data hold fewer than 2.5 million clones, with roughly 93% observed a single time. The source material was naive CD4+ T cells from PBMCs. Subset specified: CD45RA+ positively selected. This rearrangement joins TRBV6-1 to TRBJ2-7; 8 positions agree with TRBD2. The sequence derives from a young man in good health. Some clones in this sample may be carry-over from other donors' samples. The CDR3 DNA reads TGTGCCAGCAGTGACTGGCCTAGCGGGCCGCTCTCCTACGAGCAGTACTTC. Translating gives CASSDWPSGPLSYEQYF.